This TCR beta chain originates from a study of cytomegalovirus exposure and HLA in healthy donors. Whole-study context: The 100 to 150 validation repertoires were reported in a later analysis to have been generated on the same platform as the roughly 630 first-cohort repertoires. Broader study findings: In the 95 to 150 validation repertoires, 85% to 95% of cluster scores exceeded 0, per a later analysis. With high specificity and sensitivity, the classifier reportedly diagnosed cytomegalovirus status.

This CDR3 region has 15 residues. Per the germline V gene, CDR1 is SGDLS and CDR2 is YYNGEE. V lost 4 bases, J lost 6 bases, and 9 bases stayed unmatched. This clone appeared a single time. The antigen remains unidentified. The donors were members of the validation cohort comprising some 120 subjects, separate from the roughly 700-subject first cohort. Measured with immunoSEQ multiplex PCR; TCRdb has only the in-frame clones, and not every one. The repertoire consists of about 150,000 clones, with approximately 84% occurring once and the leading ten covering roughly 27%. The sample comprised PBMCs. This sequence was found in a man younger than 45 in good health and CMV-seropositive. This chain joins TRBV9 and TRBJ1-1, with 10 bases fitting TRBD1. CDR3 bases: TGTGCCAGCAGCCCCCGTGAAGGACAGGGGGCTGAAGCTTTCTTT. This translates into CASSPREGQGAEAFF.